This is a list of T cell receptor beta chains from one sample in a study of T cells in localized non-small cell lung cancer. TCRdb's table, derived via immunoSEQ multiplex PCR, lists solely in-frame clones and lacks some. The data contain about 77,000 clones, approximately 90% of them singletons. The source material was peripheral blood, sampled before any cancer treatment. Receptors were obtained from a woman aged 40 to 75 with stage I squamous cell lung carcinoma. CDR3s leave out the opening cysteine and the closing phenylalanine or tryptophan. Fields, in order: J gene, D gene, clone size, V gene, CDR3 protein. D genes are given only for firm matches. Clone size is stated in some rows and not others, as once, few, many or a class when expanded.

TRBJ1-1,NA,NA,TRBV5-1,ASSLDPRAPLQNTEAF
TRBJ2-7,TRBD2,NA,TRBV5-1,ASSLGTSGYEQY
TRBJ2-1,TRBD2,few,TRBV4-2,ASSQRLAGDHNEQF
TRBJ1-1,NA,few,TRBV5-4,ASSLISRRGEAF
TRBJ1-1,NA,NA,TRBV19,ASSIEAVNTEAF
TRBJ1-2,TRBD1,NA,TRBV7-9,ASSSRQGQPQKSNYGYT
TRBJ1-1,NA,NA,TRBV5-1,ASSSPPGVTEAF
TRBJ2-5,NA,NA,TRBV2,ASSEYQRAQETQY
TRBJ2-2,NA,NA,TRBV9,ASMQGNTGELF
TRBJ2-7,NA,once,TRBV10-1,ASSESVVPGEQY
TRBJ2-4,NA,NA,TRBV19,ASSIDRVGNIQY
TRBJ2-2,TRBD1,NA,TRBV7-3,ASSSGTGGYGELF
TRBJ2-2,NA,NA,TRBV7-6,ASSLAYNTGELF